The 3 T cell receptor beta chains in this list originate from one sample, sequenced in a study of cytomegalovirus exposure and HLA in healthy donors. Assay: immunoSEQ multiplex PCR; the TCRdb copy retains only in-frame clones and omits some. The sample comprises 150,000 to 200,000 clones, about 81% of which are singletons, and around 1.2% rests with the top ten. The sequenced material came from PBMCs. Source of these receptors: a woman in her thirties in good health and CMV-seronegative.

The chain combines TRBV9 with TRBJ2-7; D is undetermined. The germline V gene encodes CDR1 SGDLS and CDR2 YYNGEE. The CDR3 has 15 amino acids. The V end was cut by 0 bases, the J end by 3 bases, with 13 bases between. The CDR3 region is CASSVAPGGYYEQYF. For the CDR3, the DNA is TGTGCCAGCAGCGTAGCTCCTGGCGGATACTACGAGCAGTACTTC.

This sequence joins TRBV9 and TRBJ1-6; no reliable D call. The V and J ends lost 4 bases and 7 bases respectively, with 18 bases between them. Looked up from germline, CDR1 is SGDLS and CDR2 is YYNGEE. The length of the CDR3 is 16 residues. CDR3 sequence: CASSPQMAGGNSPLHF. As DNA, the CDR3 is TGTGCCAGCAGCCCCCAGATGGCCGGCGGGAATTCACCCCTCCACTTT.

The rearrangement links TRBV4-1 to TRBJ1-6; D remains unclear. The CDR3 is 12 residues long. V lost 1 base, J lost 10 bases, and 5 bases lay in between. Germline assignment: CDR1 MGHRA and CDR2 YSYEKL. In DNA form, the CDR3 reads TGCGCCAGCAGCCAAGGGGCATCACCCCTCCACTTT. It encodes CASSQGASPLHF.